These 22 T cell receptor beta chains came from one sample sequenced in a study of blood T cell repertoires in COVID-19. Data came from immunoSEQ multiplex PCR; TCRdb stores just in-frame clones and leaves some out. This table holds about 170,000 clones, approximately 82% found once. Sequencing was performed on peripheral blood. The receptor source for this set is a woman older than 75 with active or convalescent COVID-19.

This chain connects TRBV28 to TRBJ2-1; 7 nucleotides agree with TRBD1. Germline lookup yields CDR1 MDHEN and CDR2 SYDVKM. CDR3 length: 17 amino acids. The trim removed 2 bases at V and 2 bases at J, leaving 9 bases unmatched. The chain's CDR3 is CASSLAGQGVPYNEQFF. CDR3 sequence (DNA): TGTGCCAGCAGTTTAGCGGGTCAGGGGGTTCCCTACAATGAGCAGTTCTTC.

As to this clone: Other DNA sequences within the sample encode an identical CDR3. The chain has TRBV28 and TRBJ2-3, with 7 bases identical to TRBD2. The CDR3 loop spans 16 amino acids. Germline CDR1 reads MDHEN; CDR2 reads SYDVKM. Trimming removed 1 base from V and 1 base from J; junction bases left unmatched: 5. The CDR3 sequence: CASSLLAGGGTDTQYF. CDR3 coding DNA: TGTGCCAGCAGTTTATTAGCGGGCGGGGGCACAGATACGCAGTATTTT.

The chain couples TRBV30 to TRBJ1-1; TRBD1 matches 7 bases. Germline CDR1 GTSNPN, CDR2 SVGIG (reference sequence). The CDR3 is 13 residues long. V shed 8 bases, J shed 0 bases, and the junction held 6 bases outside the gene matches. CDR3 DNA sequence: TGTGCCATGTCGGGACAGCTGAACACTGAAGCTTTCTTT. This encodes CAMSGQLNTEAFF.

The rearrangement uses TRBV7-3 and TRBJ1-6, with D hard to call. Germline V gives CDR1 SGHTA, CDR2 FQGTGA. This CDR3 region has 15 residues. Trimming took off 4 bases at V and 0 bases at J, with 7 bases between the two ends. For the CDR3, the DNA is TGTGCCAGCAGCTCCAGAAGCTCCTATAATTCACCCCTCCACTTT. It specifies CASSSRSSYNSPLHF.

This chain uses TRBV7-3 with TRBJ2-3, with 12 nucleotides matching TRBD2. The junction had 6 bases not matched to a gene; V was cut back by 5 bases and J by 0 bases. CDR3 length: 17 amino acids. Germline assignment: CDR1 SGHTA and CDR2 FQGTGA. The CDR3 sequence is CASSTRTSGTSTDTQYF. DNA for the CDR3: TGTGCCAGCAGCACGCGGACTAGCGGGACGAGCACAGATACGCAGTATTTT.

J is TRBJ2-7 and V is TRBV19, with 8 bases that match TRBD2. The germline CDR1 and CDR2 sequences are LNHDA and SQIVND (reference sequence). V trimming: 8 bases; J trimming: 8 bases; junction bases outside the gene matches: 5. The CDR3 covers 11 residues. CDR3 protein: CASSAGAQQYF. CDR3 sequence (DNA): TGTGCCAGTTCAGCGGGAGCCCAGCAGTACTTC. The complete variable domain, with remaining parts taken from reference TRBV19 and TRBJ2-7, reads DGGITQSPKYLFRKEGQNVTLSCEQNLNHDAMYWYRQDPGQGLRLIYYSQIVNDFQKGDIAEGYSVSREKKESFPLTVTSAQKNPTAFYLCASSAGAQQYFGPGTRLTVT.

J is TRBJ1-1 and V is TRBV20-1; a weak D match, TRBD1 (5 bases). The CDR3 is 11 amino acids. The V gene lost 3 bases and the J gene lost 7 bases, with 9 bases spanning the gap. Germline-derived CDR1 and CDR2 are DFQATT and SNEGSKA (reference sequence). CDR3 sequence (DNA): TGCAGTGCTAGCAGGGCAGTTGAAGCTTTCTTT. Amino acid sequence: CSASRAVEAFF.

This clone appeared a single time. The CDR3 loop is CASSRSGRPPNEQFF. CDR3 sequence (DNA): TGTGCCAGCAGCCGGAGCGGGAGGCCTCCCAATGAGCAGTTCTTC. The chain recombines TRBV3-1 (or the pseudogene TRBV3-2) with TRBJ2-1, with TRBD2 identical over 9 bases. The junction had 7 bases not matched to a gene; V was cut back by 4 bases and J by 6 bases. The CDR3 length is 15 residues. Per the germline V gene, CDR1 is LGHDT and CDR2 is YNNKEL (reference sequence).

The chain couples TRBV12-3 or TRBV12-4 to TRBJ2-3; D unresolved. The CDR3 contains 12 residues. The ends were cut back, 2 bases at V and 5 bases at J, with 5 bases in the middle. This CDR3 is CASSLMRDTQYF. The CDR3 DNA reads as TGTGCCAGCAGTTTAATGAGAGATACGCAGTATTTT.

This clone showed up just a few times. The chain carries TRBV24-1 and TRBJ2-5, with a possible D match to TRBD2 (7 bases). V was pared by 5 bases and J by 0 bases, with 12 bases between. CDR1 KGHDR and CDR2 SFDVKD come from the germline V gene. The CDR3 loop spans 15 amino acids. The CDR3 nucleotides are TGTGCCACCAGTGTAGGGGGAGGGTACCAAGAGACCCAGTACTTC. Protein sequence: CATSVGGGYQETQYF.

This clone showed up just a few times. This rearrangement joins TRBV28 to TRBJ2-2; 9 bases match TRBD1. CDR1 and CDR2 (germline): MDHEN, SYDVKM. V was clipped by 6 bases and J by 6 bases; unmatched bases: 2. The CDR3 is made up of 13 amino acids. The CDR3 sequence is CASRRQGAGELFF. The CDR3, as DNA: TGTGCCAGCAGACGACAGGGGGCCGGGGAGCTGTTTTTT.

This chain uses TRBV5-1 with TRBJ2-1, with TRBD2 matching over 16 bases. The CDR3 length is 15 residues. Germline CDR1 is SGHRS and CDR2 is YFSETQ. Trimming cost V 8 bases and J 9 bases; bases outside gene matches: 8. The CDR3 nucleotides are TGCGCCAGTAAGGGACTAGCGGGAGGGCCGGGTGAGCAGTTCTTC. This encodes CASKGLAGGPGEQFF. The complete variable domain, with remaining parts taken from reference TRBV5-1 and TRBJ2-1, reads KAGVTQTPRYLIKTRGQQVTLSCSPISGHRSVSWYQQTPGQGLQFLFEYFSETQRNKGNFPGRFSGRQFSNSRSEMNVSTLELGDSALYLCASKGLAGGPGEQFFGPGTRLTVL.

The V gene is TRBV12-3 or TRBV12-4, the J gene TRBJ2-7, with D perhaps TRBD1 (5 bases). V was shortened by 7 bases and J by 5 bases, with 15 bases between the two germline ends. The CDR3 covers 13 residues. CDR3 in amino acids: CASTNTQGHEQYF. DNA for the CDR3: TGTGCCAGCACAAACACGCAGGGTCACGAGCAGTACTTC.

The V gene is TRBV11-1, the J gene TRBJ1-1; maybe TRBD1 (5 bases). The CDR3 loop spans 15 amino acids. Germline V gene data show CDR1 as SGHAT and CDR2 as FQDESV (reference sequence). Trimming stripped 5 bases from V and 1 base from J, with 14 bases between. CDR3 sequence reads: CASSRTRGGNTEAFF. The CDR3 DNA reads as TGTGCCAGCAGCCGTACACGCGGGGGGAACACTGAAGCTTTCTTT.

This clone was recorded only once. V is TRBV14 and J is TRBJ2-1; 12 bases map to TRBD2. CDR1 and CDR2 from the germline V gene are SGHDN and FVKESK. The ends lost 6 bases at V and 7 bases at J; junction bases unmatched: 7. The CDR3 totals 15 residues. The CDR3 region is CASRPTSGSYNEQFF. The CDR3 nucleotides read TGTGCCAGCAGACCGACTAGCGGGAGTTATAATGAGCAGTTCTTC.

The chain has TRBV28 and TRBJ1-6; D gene ambiguous. V gave up 3 bases and J gave up 2 bases, with 14 bases separating them. This CDR3 comprises 17 residues. Germline V lookup: CDR1 MDHEN, CDR2 SYDVKM. The CDR3 sequence is CASSLNEWSAYNSPLHF. The CDR3, as DNA: TGTGCCAGCAGTTTGAACGAATGGTCGGCCTATAATTCACCCCTCCACTTT. The whole variable domain, remainder taken from reference TRBV28 and TRBJ1-6, is DVKVTQSSRYLVKRTGEKVFLECVQDMDHENMFWYRQDPGLGLRLIYFSYDVKMKEKGDIPEGYSVSREKKERFSLILESASTNQTSMYLCASSLNEWSAYNSPLHFGNGTRLTVT.

This rearrangement joins TRBV5-1 to TRBJ2-3, with 9 bases fitting TRBD2. The germline gives CDR1 SGHRS, CDR2 YFSETQ. The CDR3 extends over 16 amino acids. Trimming removed 2 bases from V and 0 bases from J; junction bases left unmatched: 4. The CDR3 bases are TGCGCCAGCAGCTTACCAGGACTAGCGAGCACAGATACGCAGTATTTT. Its translation is CASSLPGLASTDTQYF.

The rearrangement links TRBV27 to TRBJ1-1, with TRBD1 as a possible D gene (6 bases). This CDR3 comprises 14 residues. CDR1 is MNHEY and CDR2 is SMNVEV in the germline V gene (reference sequence). Trimming took 4 bases from V and 10 from J, leaving 19 bases between them. CDR3 DNA: TGTGCCAGCAGTTCGGGACAACTGAACACTTTAGCTTTCTTT. This codes for CASSSGQLNTLAFF.

The V gene is TRBV6-1, the J gene TRBJ2-3; the match to TRBD2 covers 15 bases. There are 21 residues in the CDR3. Looked up from germline, CDR1 is MNHNS and CDR2 is SASEGT. J lost 1 base, V lost 2 bases, and 13 bases had no gene match. CDR3 residues: CASSEYPPGTSGRRGTDTQYF. CDR3 in DNA: TGTGCCAGCAGTGAATACCCCCCCGGGACTAGCGGGAGGAGGGGCACAGATACGCAGTATTTT.

This clone came up once. The gene calls are TRBV6-5 and TRBJ1-6; maybe TRBD1 (6 bases). Trimming shortened V by 6 bases and J by 6 bases, and 9 bases separated the two germline ends. Germline CDR1 reads MNHEY; CDR2 reads SVGAGI. The CDR3 runs to 13 residues. The CDR3 sequence is CASSRGINSPLHF. The CDR3 nucleotides read TGTGCCAGCAGCAGGGGAATTAATTCACCCCTCCACTTT.

This chain joins TRBV6-2 or TRBV6-3 and TRBJ1-5, with 9 bases fitting TRBD1. The junction had 12 bases not matched to a gene; V was cut back by 6 bases and J by 3 bases. The CDR3 length is 17 residues. Looked up from germline, CDR1 is MNHEY and CDR2 is SVGEGT. As DNA, the CDR3 is TGTGCCAGCAGCACACCCGGGACAGGGCGATTCAATCAGCCCCAGCATTTT. As protein: CASSTPGTGRFNQPQHF.

The gene calls are TRBV25-1 and TRBJ2-1; D is perhaps TRBD2 (5 bases). This CDR3 is 15 amino acids long. V lost 3 bases, J lost 4 bases, and 13 bases lay in between. Germline V gene sequence: CDR1 MGHDK, CDR2 SYGVNS. The chain's CDR3 is CASSEPSGYYNEQFF. The DNA of the CDR3 is TGTGCCAGCAGTGAGCCCAGCGGTTATTACAATGAGCAGTTCTTC.